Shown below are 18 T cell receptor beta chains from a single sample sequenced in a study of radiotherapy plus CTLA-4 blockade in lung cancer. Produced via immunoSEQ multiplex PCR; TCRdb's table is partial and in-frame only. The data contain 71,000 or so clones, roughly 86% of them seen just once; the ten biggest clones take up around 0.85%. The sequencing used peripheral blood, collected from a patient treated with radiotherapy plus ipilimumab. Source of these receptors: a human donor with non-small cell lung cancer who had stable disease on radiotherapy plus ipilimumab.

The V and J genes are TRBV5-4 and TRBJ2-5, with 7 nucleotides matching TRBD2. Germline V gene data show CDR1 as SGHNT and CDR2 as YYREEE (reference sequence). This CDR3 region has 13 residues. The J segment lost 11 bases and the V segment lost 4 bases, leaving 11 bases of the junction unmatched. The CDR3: CASSLTGRREQYF. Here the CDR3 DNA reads TGTGCCAGCAGCCTGACCGGGAGGAGAGAGCAGTACTTC.

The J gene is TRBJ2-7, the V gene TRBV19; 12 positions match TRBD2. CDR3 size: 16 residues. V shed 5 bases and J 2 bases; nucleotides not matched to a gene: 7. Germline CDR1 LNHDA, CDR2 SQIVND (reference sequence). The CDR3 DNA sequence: TGTGCCAGTAGTTCCCAACTAGCGGGAGGACCCTACGAGCAGTACTTC. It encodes CASSSQLAGGPYEQYF.

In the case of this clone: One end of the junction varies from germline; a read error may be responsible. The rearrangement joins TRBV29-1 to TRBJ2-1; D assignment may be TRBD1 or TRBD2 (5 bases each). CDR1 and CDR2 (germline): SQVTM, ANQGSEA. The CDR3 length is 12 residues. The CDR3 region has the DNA TGCAGCGTGGAAGGGACCGTCAGAGAGCAGTTCTTC. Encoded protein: CSVEGTVREQFF.

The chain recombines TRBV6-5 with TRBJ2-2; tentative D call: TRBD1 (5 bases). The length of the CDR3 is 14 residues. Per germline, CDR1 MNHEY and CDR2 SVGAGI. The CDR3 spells CVALGAQDTGELFF. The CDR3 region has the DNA TGTGTCGCTCTTGGGGCCCAAGACACCGGGGAGCTGTTTTTT.

The DNA of the CDR3 is TGTGCCAGCTCACCTCCACGGGTCTCGAACTATGGCTACACCTTC. Amino acid sequence: CASSPPRVSNYGYTF. The chain joins TRBV18 to TRBJ1-2, with D hard to call. The ends were cut back, 3 bases at V and 2 bases at J, with 13 bases in the middle. Germline loops: CDR1 KGHSH, CDR2 LQKENI. The CDR3 has 15 residues.

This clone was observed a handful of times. The CDR3 loop is CASRITGGAGANVLTF. Here the CDR3 DNA reads TGTGCCAGCAGGATCACAGGGGGCGCTGGGGCCAACGTCCTGACTTTC. V usage is TRBV28 and J usage is TRBJ2-6; the match to TRBD1 covers 9 bases. The CDR3 is 16 amino acids. Germline CDR1 is MDHEN and CDR2 is SYDVKM. J was trimmed by 2 bases and V by 6 bases; bases with no gene match: 5.

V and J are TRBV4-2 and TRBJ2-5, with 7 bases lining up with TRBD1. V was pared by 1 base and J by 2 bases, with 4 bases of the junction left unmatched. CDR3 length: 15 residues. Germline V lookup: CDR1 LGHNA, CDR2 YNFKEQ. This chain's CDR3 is CASSQVGTAQETQYF. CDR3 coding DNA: TGTGCCAGCAGCCAAGTGGGGACAGCTCAAGAGACCCAGTACTTC.

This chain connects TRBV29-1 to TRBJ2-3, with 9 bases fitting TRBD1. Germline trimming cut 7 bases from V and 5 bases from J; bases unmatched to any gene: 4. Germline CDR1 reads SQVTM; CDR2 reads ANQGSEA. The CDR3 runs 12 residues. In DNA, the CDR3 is TGCAGCGCCCGGACAGGGGTAGATACGCAGTATTTT. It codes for CSARTGVDTQYF.

The chain's CDR3 is CASSDVTAGNTEAFF. CDR3 DNA sequence: TGTGCCAGCAGTGATGTGACAGCCGGGAACACTGAAGCTTTCTTT. The rearrangement uses TRBV6-1 and TRBJ1-1, with D perhaps matching TRBD1 (5 bases). Germline values: CDR1 MNHNS, CDR2 SASEGT. The V end was cut by 3 bases, the J end by 1 base, with 12 bases between. This CDR3 is 15 amino acids long.

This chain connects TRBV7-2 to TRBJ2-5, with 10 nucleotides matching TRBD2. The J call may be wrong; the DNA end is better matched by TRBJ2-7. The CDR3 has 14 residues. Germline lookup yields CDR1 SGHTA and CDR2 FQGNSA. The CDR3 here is CASSISGGTYEQYF. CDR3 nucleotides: TGTGCCAGCAGCATTAGCGGGGGGACCTACGAGCAGTACTTC.

The CDR3 loop reads CASRLAGGAYEQYF. The CDR3 nucleotides are TGTGCCAGCAGACTAGCGGGAGGGGCCTACGAGCAGTACTTC. The V and J genes are TRBV5-4 and TRBJ2-7, with TRBD2 matching 13 bases. CDR3 length: 14 residues. Trimming cost V 5 bases and J 2 bases; bases outside gene matches: 1. From germline, CDR1 is SGHNT and CDR2 YYREEE (reference sequence).

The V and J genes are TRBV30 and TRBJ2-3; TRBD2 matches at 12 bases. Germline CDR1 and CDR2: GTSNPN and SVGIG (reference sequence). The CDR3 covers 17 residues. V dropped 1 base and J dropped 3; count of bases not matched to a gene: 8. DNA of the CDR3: TGTGCCTGGAGTGGAGGGCTCGGGACTAGCGGGACAGATACGCAGTATTTT. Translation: CAWSGGLGTSGTDTQYF.

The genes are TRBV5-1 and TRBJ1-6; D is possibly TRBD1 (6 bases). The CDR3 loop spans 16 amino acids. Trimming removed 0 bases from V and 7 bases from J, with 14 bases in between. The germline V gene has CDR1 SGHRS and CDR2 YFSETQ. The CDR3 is CASSLDVGGRNSPLHF. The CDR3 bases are TGCGCCAGCAGCTTGGATGTCGGGGGGCGGAATTCACCCCTCCACTTT. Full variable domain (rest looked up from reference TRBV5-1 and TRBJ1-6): KAGVTQTPRYLIKTRGQQVTLSCSPISGHRSVSWYQQTPGQGLQFLFEYFSETQRNKGNFPGRFSGRQFSNSRSEMNVSTLELGDSALYLCASSLDVGGRNSPLHFGNGTRLTVT.

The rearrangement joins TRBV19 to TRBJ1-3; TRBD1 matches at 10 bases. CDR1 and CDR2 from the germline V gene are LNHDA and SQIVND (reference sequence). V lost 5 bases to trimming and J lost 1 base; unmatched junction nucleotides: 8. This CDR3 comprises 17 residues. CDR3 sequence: CASSRLDRGNSGNTIYF. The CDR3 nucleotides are TGTGCCAGTAGTCGACTGGACAGGGGGAATTCTGGAAACACCATATATTTT.

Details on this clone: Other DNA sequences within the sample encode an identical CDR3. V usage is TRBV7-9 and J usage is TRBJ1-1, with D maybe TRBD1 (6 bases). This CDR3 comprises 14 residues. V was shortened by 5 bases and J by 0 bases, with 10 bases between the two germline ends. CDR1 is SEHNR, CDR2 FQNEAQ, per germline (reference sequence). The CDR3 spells CASSPGGMNTEAFF. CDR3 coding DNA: TGTGCCAGCAGCCCGGGGGGCATGAACACTGAAGCTTTCTTT.

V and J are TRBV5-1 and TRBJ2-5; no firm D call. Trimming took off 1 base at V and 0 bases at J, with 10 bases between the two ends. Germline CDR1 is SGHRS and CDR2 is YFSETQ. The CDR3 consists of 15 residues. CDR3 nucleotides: TGCGCCAGCAGCTTGAGGGCTAGTGACCAAGAGACCCAGTACTTC. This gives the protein CASSLRASDQETQYF.

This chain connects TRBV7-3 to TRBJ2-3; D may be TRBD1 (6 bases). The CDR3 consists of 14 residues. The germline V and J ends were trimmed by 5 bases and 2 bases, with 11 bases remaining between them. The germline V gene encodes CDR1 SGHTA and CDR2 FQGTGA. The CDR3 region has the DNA TGTGCCAGCAGCGCGACAGGCCTCACAGATACGCAGTATTTT. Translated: CASSATGLTDTQYF.

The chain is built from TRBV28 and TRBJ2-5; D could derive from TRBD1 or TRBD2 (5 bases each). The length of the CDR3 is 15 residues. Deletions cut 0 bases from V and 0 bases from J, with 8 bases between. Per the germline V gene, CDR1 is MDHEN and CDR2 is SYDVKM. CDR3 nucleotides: TGTGCCAGCAGTTTATGGAGGGGATACCAAGAGACCCAGTACTTC. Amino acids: CASSLWRGYQETQYF.